This T cell receptor (beta chain) was sequenced for a study of glioma-infiltrating T cells after dendritic cell vaccination. In the study overall: Patients had newly diagnosed or recurrent glioblastoma and received dendritic cell vaccines. Autologous tumor lysate was loaded overnight onto monocyte-derived dendritic cells grown less than 8 days with IL-4 and GM-CSF. General study results and limits: No direct clonality-survival link was found; a diverse polyclonal response may matter.

Repertoires were generated with immunoSEQ multiplex PCR, while TCRdb's copy carries only in-frame clones and drops some. This sample yields 99,000 or so clones, of which 90% are seen a single time; more than 2.5% belongs to the top ten. About this clone: Its antigen is currently unknown.

Time point defined: after dendritic cell vaccination, including at tumor progression/relapse. Selection required adequate fresh-frozen tumor tissue plus more than two years' survival data. Germline CDR1 and CDR2: SGHDT and YYEEEE. This CDR3 is 17 amino acids long. Germline trimming cut 2 bases from V and 6 bases from J; bases unmatched to any gene: 13. The chain combines TRBV5-6 with TRBJ1-1, with 10 positions matching TRBD1. The sample in question was blood, obtained after dendritic cell vaccination. The TCR originated in a human donor with glioblastoma. Written as DNA, the CDR3 is TGTGCCAGCAGCTTACTAAAGGGGGGGACAGGGGAACCTGAAGCTTTCTTT. It yields the protein CASSLLKGGTGEPEAFF.